The 9 T cell receptor beta chains listed next were all sequenced from one sample in a study of T cells in Graves' hyperthyroidism and ophthalmopathy. Authors of the study amplified TCR beta CDR3 regions from RNA transcripts. In the first-round RT-PCR of the TCR CDR3, the HTBI primer set was used. TCRdb independently ran MiXCR on the multiplex PCR reads; one entry per CDR3 protein. The sample carries about 760,000 distinct CDR3 sequences, 35% recorded once. Material for sequencing was blood. Receptor source: a woman aged 35 to 49 with Graves' hyperthyroidism.

This clonotype has only a few counts. V and J are TRBV7-2 and TRBJ2-7, with D maybe TRBD1 (6 bases). Per the germline V gene, CDR1 is SGHTA and CDR2 is FQGNSA. The V end lost 1 base, the J end lost 6 bases, and 13 bases lay between the germline ends. CDR3 length: 14 amino acids. DNA for the CDR3: TGTGCCAGCAGCTTAGGTTGGGGGCCCGGCGAGCAGTACTTC. This gives the protein CASSLGWGPGEQYF.

In this sample, this clonotype turned up many times. CDR3 DNA: TGTGCCAGCGGAGGACTTCACTCTGGAAACACCATATATTTT. This translates into CASGGLHSGNTIYF. The J gene is TRBJ1-3, the V gene TRBV25-1; D gene uncertain. This CDR3 has 14 amino acids. The germline gives CDR1 MGHDK, CDR2 SYGVNS. The V end was cut by 8 bases, the J end by 0 bases, with 11 bases between.

This clonotype was found a few times. The CDR3 sequence is CASQTIISGANVLTF. The CDR3 DNA sequence: TGTGCCAGCCAAACGATCATTTCAGGGGCCAACGTCCTGACTTTC. The chain uses TRBV12-3 or TRBV12-4 and TRBJ2-6; D is uncertain. The CDR3 has 15 residues. The V end lost 8 bases, the J end lost 4 bases, and 15 bases lay between the germline ends.

At least ten counts were recorded for this clonotype. This rearrangement joins TRBV15 to TRBJ1-4; D is undetermined. The V gene's germline CDR1 is LNHNV and CDR2 YYDKDF (reference sequence). Trimming removed 3 bases at V and 6 bases at J, with 14 bases between. CDR3 size: 15 residues. CDR3: CATSSPGVVDEKLFF. CDR3 bases: TGTGCCACCAGCAGCCCCGGGGTGGTAGATGAAAAACTGTTTTTT.

This clonotype was recorded a few times. CDR3 coding DNA: TGTGCCAGCGATGGGGGCCCTGAAGCTTTCTTT. It codes for CASDGGPEAFF. J is TRBJ1-1 and V is TRBV10-3; TRBD1 is a possible D gene (6 bases). Germline CDR1 and CDR2: ENHRY and SYGVKD. CDR3 length: 11 residues. V was trimmed by 10 bases and J by 6 bases, leaving 12 bases between them.

This chain connects TRBV9 to TRBJ1-4; 7 nucleotides align to TRBD1. Germline lookup yields CDR1 SGDLS and CDR2 YYNGEE. V dropped 0 bases and J dropped 6; count of bases not matched to a gene: 5. This CDR3 contains 15 residues. CDR3 in amino acids: CASSVEGGADEKLFF. The CDR3 DNA sequence: TGTGCCAGCAGCGTAGAAGGGGGCGCCGATGAAAAACTGTTTTTT.

The rearrangement uses TRBV20-1 and TRBJ2-1, with 9 bases fitting TRBD1. The CDR3 totals 14 residues. Germline V gene lookup returns CDR1 DFQATT and CDR2 SNEGSKA (reference sequence). In DNA form, the CDR3 reads TGCAGCGTTCATTGGGACAGGGCTTACAATGAGCAGTTCTTC. It codes for CSVHWDRAYNEQFF.

This chain links TRBV3-1 with TRBJ1-1, with 9 bases fitting TRBD1. The CDR3 totals 14 residues. Unmatched junction bases numbered 3, after V lost 6 bases and J lost 1 base. Germline CDR1 LGHDT, CDR2 YNNKEL (reference sequence). CDR3 nucleotides: TGTGCCAGCAGTAAGGGACAGGGGAACACTGAAGCTTTCTTT. Its translation is CASSKGQGNTEAFF.

This clonotype showed up many times. V and J are TRBV10-3 and TRBJ1-4, with D tentatively TRBD1 (6 bases). The CDR3 contains 13 residues. In germline, CDR1 is ENHRY, CDR2 SYGVKD. Trimming pared 10 bases from V and 6 bases from J, leaving 15 bases between. The CDR3 nucleotides read TGTGCCACTCAACAGGGTCTGGATGAAAAACTGTTTTTT. It specifies CATQQGLDEKLFF.